This entry describes one TCR beta chain. This sample is part of a study of blood T cell repertoires in COVID-19. In the study overall: Acute-phase and convalescent COVID-19 samples originated in the United States, Italy and Spain.

Between the trimmed V and J ends, which lost 0 bases and 7 bases, there was a span of 7 bases. The CDR3 is 13 amino acids. The germline V gene has CDR1 SGDLS and CDR2 YYNGEE. Profiled with immunoSEQ multiplex PCR; TCRdb holds only in-frame clones, not every one. This sample has about 260,000 clones, with around nine tenths found just once. Sample: peripheral blood. This clonotype was sampled from a woman aged 55 to 70 with COVID-19, enrolled during active disease. The V and J genes are TRBV9 and TRBJ1-4, with a possible D match to TRBD1 (6 bases). The DNA of the CDR3 is TGTGCCAGCAGCGTAGTAGGGGGTGAAAAACTGTTTTTT. As protein: CASSVVGGEKLFF. The variable domain in full, completed from reference TRBV9 and TRBJ1-4, reads DSGVTQTPKHLITATGQRVTLRCSPRSGDLSVYWYQQSLDQGLQFLIQYYNGEERAKGNILERFSAQQFPDLHSELNLSSLELGDSALYFCASSVVGGEKLFFGSGTQLSVL.